The next 10 T cell receptor beta chains were all read from a single sample in a study of blood T cell repertoires in COVID-19. Measured with immunoSEQ multiplex PCR; TCRdb has only the in-frame clones, and not every one. The table includes 200,000 to 250,000 clones, around 83% detected once. Material: peripheral blood. These receptors were obtained from a woman between 45 and 60 years old with acute or convalescent COVID-19.

The V and J genes are TRBV5-4 and TRBJ1-5; D is ambiguous. The CDR3 is made up of 13 amino acids. Germline assignment: CDR1 SGHNT and CDR2 YYREEE (reference sequence). V dropped 0 bases and J dropped 4 bases, with 5 bases sitting between them. CDR3: CASSLDGNQPQHF. Written as DNA, the CDR3 is TGTGCCAGCAGCTTGGACGGGAATCAGCCCCAGCATTTT.

This chain joins TRBV19 and TRBJ2-7, with unresolved D. Trimming left V 2 bases short and J 5 bases short, with 13 bases between. The germline gives CDR1 LNHDA, CDR2 SQIVND (reference sequence). The CDR3 runs to 14 residues. CDR3 in DNA: TGTGCCAGTAGTATATCCGGAGATCGTAACGAGCAGTACTTC. As protein: CASSISGDRNEQYF. Complete variable domain (other parts from reference TRBV19 and TRBJ2-7): DGGITQSPKYLFRKEGQNVTLSCEQNLNHDAMYWYRQDPGQGLRLIYYSQIVNDFQKGDIAEGYSVSREKKESFPLTVTSAQKNPTAFYLCASSISGDRNEQYFGPGTRLTVT.

This CDR3 reads CASTVNGGEKLFF. In DNA form, the CDR3 reads TGTGCCAGCACCGTAAACGGAGGAGAAAAACTGTTTTTT. The chain combines TRBV6-5 with TRBJ1-4; D is unresolved. The germline V gene encodes CDR1 MNHEY and CDR2 SVGAGI. V lost 7 bases and J lost 8, with 14 bases in between. CDR3 size: 13 residues.

This rearrangement joins TRBV28 to TRBJ2-7, with D maybe TRBD2 (6 bases). The CDR3 covers 13 residues. Trimming removed 6 bases from V and 4 bases from J, with 13 bases in between. Germline V gene lookup returns CDR1 MDHEN and CDR2 SYDVKM. CDR3 loop: CASSFGDFYEQYF. In nucleotides, the CDR3 is TGTGCCAGCAGCTTCGGGGACTTTTACGAGCAGTACTTC.

The CDR3 sequence: CASSSSTGGGETQYF. CDR3 nucleotide sequence: TGTGCCAGCAGTTCATCGACAGGGGGCGGTGAGACCCAGTACTTC. The rearrangement links TRBV28 to TRBJ2-5; TRBD1 agrees at 10 bases. From germline, CDR1 is MDHEN and CDR2 SYDVKM. J lost 5 bases, V lost 4 bases, and 7 bases had no gene match. CDR3 length equals 15 residues. Together with reference TRBV28 and TRBJ2-5, the CDR3 gives the full variable domain: DVKVTQSSRYLVKRTGEKVFLECVQDMDHENMFWYRQDPGLGLRLIYFSYDVKMKEKGDIPEGYSVSREKKERFSLILESASTNQTSMYLCASSSSTGGGETQYFGPGTRLLVL.

This rearrangement joins TRBV15 to TRBJ2-3; D perhaps matches TRBD1 (7 bases). Germline CDR1 is LNHNV and CDR2 is YYDKDF (reference sequence). Trimming left V 3 bases short and J 0 bases short, with 16 bases between. The CDR3 extends over 17 amino acids. In DNA, the CDR3 is TGTGCCACCAGCAGCAGAGCAGGGGGGCCGAGCACAGATACGCAGTATTTT. Translated, it gives CATSSRAGGPSTDTQYF.

Only a few counts were recorded for this clone. As DNA, the CDR3 is TGTGCCAGCACGCCGGGGACAGGAATGAACACTGAAGCTTTCTTT. It translates to CASTPGTGMNTEAFF. This chain links TRBV19 with TRBJ1-1; 8 bases line up with TRBD1. The V segment lost 9 bases and the J segment 0 bases; nucleotides outside the gene matches: 9. This CDR3 spans 15 amino acids. Germline V gene data show CDR1 as LNHDA and CDR2 as SQIVND (reference sequence).

The rearrangement links TRBV12-3 or TRBV12-4 to TRBJ1-1, with 10 nucleotides matching TRBD1. The CDR3 length is 13 residues. Trimming took 8 bases from V and 2 from J; bases not matched to a gene: 2. In DNA, the CDR3 is TGTGCCAGCCGGACAGGGGGTAACACTGAAGCTTTCTTT. It is translated as CASRTGGNTEAFF.

This clone came up a few times. V and J are TRBV2 and TRBJ1-1; TRBD1 is a possible D gene (6 bases). Germline values: CDR1 SNHLY, CDR2 FYNNEI. There are 14 residues in the CDR3. The ends were cut back, 6 bases at V and 6 bases at J, with 17 bases in the middle. CDR3 region: CASSALGGSSEAFF. CDR3 in DNA: TGTGCCAGCAGCGCCCTAGGGGGTTCATCTGAAGCTTTCTTT.

J is TRBJ2-7 and V is TRBV7-6; 12 bases align to TRBD1. With V trimmed by 4 bases and J by 7 bases, 8 bases remained unmatched. In germline, CDR1 is SGHVS, CDR2 FNYEAQ. This CDR3 contains 15 residues. The DNA of the CDR3 is TGTGCCAGCAGCTCACCCGGGACAGGGGGCTTGGAGCAGTACTTC. It specifies CASSSPGTGGLEQYF.